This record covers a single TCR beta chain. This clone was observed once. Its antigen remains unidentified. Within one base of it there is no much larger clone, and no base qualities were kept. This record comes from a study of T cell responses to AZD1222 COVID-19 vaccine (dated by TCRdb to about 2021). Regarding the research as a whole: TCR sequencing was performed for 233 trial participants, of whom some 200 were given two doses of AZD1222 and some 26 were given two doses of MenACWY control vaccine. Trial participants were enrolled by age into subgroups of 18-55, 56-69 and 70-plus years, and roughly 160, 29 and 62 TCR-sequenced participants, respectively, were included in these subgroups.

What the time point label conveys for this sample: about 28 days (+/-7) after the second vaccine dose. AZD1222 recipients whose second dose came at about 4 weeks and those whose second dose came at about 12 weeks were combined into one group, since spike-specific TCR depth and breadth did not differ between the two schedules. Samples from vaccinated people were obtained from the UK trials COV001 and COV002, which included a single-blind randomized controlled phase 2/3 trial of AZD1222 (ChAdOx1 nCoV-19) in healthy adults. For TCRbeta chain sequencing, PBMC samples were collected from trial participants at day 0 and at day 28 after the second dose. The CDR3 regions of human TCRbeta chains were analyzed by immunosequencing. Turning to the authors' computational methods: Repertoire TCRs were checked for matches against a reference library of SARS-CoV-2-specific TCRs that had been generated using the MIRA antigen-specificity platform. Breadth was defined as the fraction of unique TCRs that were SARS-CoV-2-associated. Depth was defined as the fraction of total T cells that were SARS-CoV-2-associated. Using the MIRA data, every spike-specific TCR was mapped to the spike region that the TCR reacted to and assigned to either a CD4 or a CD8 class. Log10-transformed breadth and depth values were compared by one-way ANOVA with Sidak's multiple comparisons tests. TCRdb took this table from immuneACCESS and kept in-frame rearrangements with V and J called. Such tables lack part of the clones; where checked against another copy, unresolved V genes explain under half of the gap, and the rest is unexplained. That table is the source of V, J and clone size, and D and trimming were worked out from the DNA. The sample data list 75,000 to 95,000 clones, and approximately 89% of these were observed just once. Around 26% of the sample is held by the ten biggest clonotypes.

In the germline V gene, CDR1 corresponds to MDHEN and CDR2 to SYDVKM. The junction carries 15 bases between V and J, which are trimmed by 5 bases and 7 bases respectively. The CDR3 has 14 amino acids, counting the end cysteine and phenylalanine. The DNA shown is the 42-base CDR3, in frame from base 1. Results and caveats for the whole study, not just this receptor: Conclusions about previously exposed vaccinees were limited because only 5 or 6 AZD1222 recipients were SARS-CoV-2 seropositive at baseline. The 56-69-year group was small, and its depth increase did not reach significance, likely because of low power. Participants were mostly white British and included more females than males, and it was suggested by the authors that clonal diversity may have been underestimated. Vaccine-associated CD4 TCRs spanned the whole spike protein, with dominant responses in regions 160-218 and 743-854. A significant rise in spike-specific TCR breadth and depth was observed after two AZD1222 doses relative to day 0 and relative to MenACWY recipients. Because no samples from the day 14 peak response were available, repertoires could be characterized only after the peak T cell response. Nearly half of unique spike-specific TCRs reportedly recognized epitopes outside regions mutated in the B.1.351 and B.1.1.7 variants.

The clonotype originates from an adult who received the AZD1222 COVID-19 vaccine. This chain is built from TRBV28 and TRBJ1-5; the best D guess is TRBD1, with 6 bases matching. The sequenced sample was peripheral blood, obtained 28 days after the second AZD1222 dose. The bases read TGTGCCAGCAGTAGGCGGCAGGGACACCAGCCCCAGCATTTT. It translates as CASSRRQGHQPQHF.